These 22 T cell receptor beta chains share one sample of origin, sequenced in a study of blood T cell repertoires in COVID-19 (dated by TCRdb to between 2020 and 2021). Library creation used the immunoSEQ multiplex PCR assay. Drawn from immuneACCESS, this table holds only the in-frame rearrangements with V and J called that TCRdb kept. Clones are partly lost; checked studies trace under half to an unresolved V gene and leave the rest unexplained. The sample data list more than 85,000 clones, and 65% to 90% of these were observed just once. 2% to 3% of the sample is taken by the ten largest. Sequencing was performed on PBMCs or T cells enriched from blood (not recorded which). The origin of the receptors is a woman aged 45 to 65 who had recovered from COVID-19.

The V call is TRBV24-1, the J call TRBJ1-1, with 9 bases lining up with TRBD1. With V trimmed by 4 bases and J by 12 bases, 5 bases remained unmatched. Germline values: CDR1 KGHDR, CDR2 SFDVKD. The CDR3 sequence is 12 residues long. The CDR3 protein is CATSEAGTGTFF. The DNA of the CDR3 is TGTGCCACCAGTGAGGCCGGGACAGGGACTTTCTTT.

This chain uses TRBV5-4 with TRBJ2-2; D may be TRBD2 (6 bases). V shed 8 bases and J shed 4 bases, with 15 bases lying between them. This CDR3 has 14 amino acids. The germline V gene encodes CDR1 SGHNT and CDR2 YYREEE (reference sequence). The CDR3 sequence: CASSGRGVTGELFF. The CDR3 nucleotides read TGTGCCAGTTCCGGGAGAGGGGTCACCGGGGAGCTGTTTTTT.

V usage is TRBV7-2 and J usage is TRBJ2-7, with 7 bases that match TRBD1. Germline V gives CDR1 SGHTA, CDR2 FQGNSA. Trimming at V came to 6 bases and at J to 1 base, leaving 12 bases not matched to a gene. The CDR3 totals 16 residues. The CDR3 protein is CASSPPGQRPSYEQYF. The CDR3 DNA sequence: TGTGCCAGCAGTCCTCCGGGACAGCGACCTTCCTACGAGCAGTACTTC. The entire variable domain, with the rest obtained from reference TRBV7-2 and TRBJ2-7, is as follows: GAGVSQSPSNKVTEKGKDVELRCDPISGHTALYWYRQSLGQGLEFLIYFQGNSAPDKSGLPSDRFSAERTGGSVSTLTIQRTQQEDSAVYLCASSPPGQRPSYEQYFGPGTRLTVT.

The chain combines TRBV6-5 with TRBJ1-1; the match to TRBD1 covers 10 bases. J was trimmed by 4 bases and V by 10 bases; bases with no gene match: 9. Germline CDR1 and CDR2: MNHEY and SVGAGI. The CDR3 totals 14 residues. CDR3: CATHDRGRLTEAFF. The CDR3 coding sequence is TGTGCCACTCATGACAGGGGGCGCCTCACTGAAGCTTTCTTT.

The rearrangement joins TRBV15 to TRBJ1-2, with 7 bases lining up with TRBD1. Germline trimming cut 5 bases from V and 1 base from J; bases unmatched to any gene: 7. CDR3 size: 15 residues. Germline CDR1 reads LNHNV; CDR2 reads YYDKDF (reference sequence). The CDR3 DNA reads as TGTGCCACCAGCGGACAGGACATTCGTAACTATGGCTACACCTTC. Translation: CATSGQDIRNYGYTF.

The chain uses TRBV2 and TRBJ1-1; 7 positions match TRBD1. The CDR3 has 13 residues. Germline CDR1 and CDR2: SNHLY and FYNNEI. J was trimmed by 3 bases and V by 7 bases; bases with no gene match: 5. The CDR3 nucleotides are TGTGCCAGCACTAGGGGACAGTACACTGAAGCTTTCTTT. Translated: CASTRGQYTEAFF.

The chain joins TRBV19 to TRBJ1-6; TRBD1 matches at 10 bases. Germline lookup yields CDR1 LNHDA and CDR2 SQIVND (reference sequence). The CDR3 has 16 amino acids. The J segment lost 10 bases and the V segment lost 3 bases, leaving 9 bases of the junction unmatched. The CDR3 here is CASSIQRTGGFSPLHF. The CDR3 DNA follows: TGTGCCAGTAGTATCCAGAGGACAGGGGGTTTCTCACCCCTCCACTTT.

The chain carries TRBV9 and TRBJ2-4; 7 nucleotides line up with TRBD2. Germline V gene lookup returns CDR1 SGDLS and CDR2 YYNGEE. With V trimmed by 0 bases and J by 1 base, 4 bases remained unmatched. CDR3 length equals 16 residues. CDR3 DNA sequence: TGTGCCAGCAGCGTAGCTGCGGGAGATGCCAAAAACATTCAGTACTTC. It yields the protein CASSVAAGDAKNIQYF.

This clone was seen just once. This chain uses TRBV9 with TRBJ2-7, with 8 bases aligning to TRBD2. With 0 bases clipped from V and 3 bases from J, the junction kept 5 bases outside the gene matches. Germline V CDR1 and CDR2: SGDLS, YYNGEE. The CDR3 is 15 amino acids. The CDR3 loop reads CASSVGPAGDYEQYF. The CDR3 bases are TGTGCCAGCAGCGTAGGTCCAGCGGGGGACTACGAGCAGTACTTC. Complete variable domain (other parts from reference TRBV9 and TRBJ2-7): DSGVTQTPKHLITATGQRVTLRCSPRSGDLSVYWYQQSLDQGLQFLIQYYNGEERAKGNILERFSAQQFPDLHSELNLSSLELGDSALYFCASSVGPAGDYEQYFGPGTRLTVT.

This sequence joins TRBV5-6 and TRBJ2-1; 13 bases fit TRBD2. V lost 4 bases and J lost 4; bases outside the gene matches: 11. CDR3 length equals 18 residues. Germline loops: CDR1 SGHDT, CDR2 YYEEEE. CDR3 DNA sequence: TGTGCCAGCAGCCCAAAAATACTAGCGGGGGGGCCATACAATGAGCAGTTCTTC. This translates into CASSPKILAGGPYNEQFF.

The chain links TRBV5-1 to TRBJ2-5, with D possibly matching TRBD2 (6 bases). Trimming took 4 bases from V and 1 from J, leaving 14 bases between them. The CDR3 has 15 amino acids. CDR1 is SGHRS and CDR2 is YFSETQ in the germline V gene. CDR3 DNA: TGCGCCAGCAGCCCACCCTTCGGGGGCCAAGAGACCCAGTACTTC. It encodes CASSPPFGGQETQYF.

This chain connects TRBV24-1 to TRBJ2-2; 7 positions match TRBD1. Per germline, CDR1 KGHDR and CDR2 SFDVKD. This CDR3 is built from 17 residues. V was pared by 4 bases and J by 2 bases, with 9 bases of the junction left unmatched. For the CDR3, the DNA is TGTGCCACCAGTGACCCATGGGGACAGCACAACACCGGGGAGCTGTTTTTT. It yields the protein CATSDPWGQHNTGELFF.

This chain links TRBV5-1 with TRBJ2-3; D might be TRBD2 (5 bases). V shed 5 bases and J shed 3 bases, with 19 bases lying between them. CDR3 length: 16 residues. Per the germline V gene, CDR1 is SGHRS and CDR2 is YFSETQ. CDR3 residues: CASRVREGDWTDTQYF. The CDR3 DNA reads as TGCGCCAGCAGGGTTCGTGAGGGAGATTGGACAGATACGCAGTATTTT.

The CDR3 region is CASSPQGGEQYF. The CDR3 DNA follows: TGTGCCAGCAGCCCGCAGGGTGGAGAGCAGTACTTC. J is TRBJ2-7 and V is TRBV13; weak D call: TRBD1 (5 bases). This CDR3 spans 12 amino acids. V was shortened by 5 bases and J by 7 bases, with 12 bases between the two germline ends. CDR1 PRHDT and CDR2 FYEKMQ come from the germline V gene (reference sequence).

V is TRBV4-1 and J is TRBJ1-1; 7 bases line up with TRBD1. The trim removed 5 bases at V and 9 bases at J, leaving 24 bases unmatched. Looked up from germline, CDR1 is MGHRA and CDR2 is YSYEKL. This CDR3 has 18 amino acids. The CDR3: CASSLRTTQGNWIGKAFF. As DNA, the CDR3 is TGCGCCAGCAGCTTACGAACAACACAGGGGAATTGGATCGGTAAAGCTTTCTTT.

The CDR3 loop reads CASEGGEQFF. DNA of the CDR3: TGTGCCAGTGAGGGCGGTGAGCAGTTCTTC. The chain carries TRBV19 and TRBJ2-1, with a weak D call TRBD2 (5 bases). The V end lost 8 bases, the J end lost 9 bases, and 8 bases lay between the germline ends. CDR3 length: 10 amino acids. Per germline, CDR1 LNHDA and CDR2 SQIVND (reference sequence).

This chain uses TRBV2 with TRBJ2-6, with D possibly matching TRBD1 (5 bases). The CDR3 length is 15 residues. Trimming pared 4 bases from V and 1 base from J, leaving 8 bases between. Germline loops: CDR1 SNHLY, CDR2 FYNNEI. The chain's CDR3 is CASSGTKSGANVLTF. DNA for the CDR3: TGTGCCAGCAGTGGGACAAAGTCTGGGGCCAACGTCCTGACTTTC.

The CDR3 DNA reads as TGTGCCAGCAGTTCCGCCGGGACTAGCGGTTACGAGCAGTACTTC. Translation: CASSSAGTSGYEQYF. The J gene is TRBJ2-7, the V gene TRBV28; 11 positions match TRBD2. CDR1 is MDHEN and CDR2 is SYDVKM in the germline V gene. CDR3 length: 15 amino acids. V gave up 4 bases and J gave up 4 bases; unmatched junction bases: 6.

The CDR3 protein is CASSLSREVTEAFF. The CDR3 DNA is TGTGCCAGCAGTTTGTCCAGGGAGGTCACTGAAGCTTTCTTT. The chain recombines TRBV27 with TRBJ1-1; possible D gene TRBD1, 5 bases. The CDR3 is made up of 14 amino acids. Germline V lookup: CDR1 MNHEY, CDR2 SMNVEV (reference sequence). V lost 3 bases, J lost 4 bases, and 12 bases lay in between.

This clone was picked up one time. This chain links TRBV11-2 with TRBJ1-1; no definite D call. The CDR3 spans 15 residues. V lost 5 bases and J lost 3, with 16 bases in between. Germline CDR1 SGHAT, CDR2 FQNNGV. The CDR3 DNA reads TGTGCCAGCAGCCCCCACGGGGTGAGGGACACTGAAGCTTTCTTT. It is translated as CASSPHGVRDTEAFF.

The DNA of the CDR3 is TGTGCCAGCAGCTCAACTGAATACAGGGGTGAAAAACTGTTTTTT. This sequence encodes CASSSTEYRGEKLFF. The rearrangement links TRBV5-6 to TRBJ1-4; TRBD1 agrees at 7 bases. CDR1 is SGHDT and CDR2 is YYEEEE in the germline V gene. The V segment lost 3 bases and the J segment 7 bases; nucleotides outside the gene matches: 9. CDR3 length equals 15 residues.

CDR3 protein: CASSQTGTGKHSNQPQHF. The CDR3 nucleotides read TGCGCCAGCAGCCAAACCGGAACGGGGAAGCATAGCAATCAGCCCCAGCATTTT. V and J are TRBV4-1 and TRBJ1-5; D not resolved. CDR3 length equals 18 residues. Germline loops: CDR1 MGHRA, CDR2 YSYEKL. Trimming left V 2 bases short and J 0 bases short, with 17 bases between.